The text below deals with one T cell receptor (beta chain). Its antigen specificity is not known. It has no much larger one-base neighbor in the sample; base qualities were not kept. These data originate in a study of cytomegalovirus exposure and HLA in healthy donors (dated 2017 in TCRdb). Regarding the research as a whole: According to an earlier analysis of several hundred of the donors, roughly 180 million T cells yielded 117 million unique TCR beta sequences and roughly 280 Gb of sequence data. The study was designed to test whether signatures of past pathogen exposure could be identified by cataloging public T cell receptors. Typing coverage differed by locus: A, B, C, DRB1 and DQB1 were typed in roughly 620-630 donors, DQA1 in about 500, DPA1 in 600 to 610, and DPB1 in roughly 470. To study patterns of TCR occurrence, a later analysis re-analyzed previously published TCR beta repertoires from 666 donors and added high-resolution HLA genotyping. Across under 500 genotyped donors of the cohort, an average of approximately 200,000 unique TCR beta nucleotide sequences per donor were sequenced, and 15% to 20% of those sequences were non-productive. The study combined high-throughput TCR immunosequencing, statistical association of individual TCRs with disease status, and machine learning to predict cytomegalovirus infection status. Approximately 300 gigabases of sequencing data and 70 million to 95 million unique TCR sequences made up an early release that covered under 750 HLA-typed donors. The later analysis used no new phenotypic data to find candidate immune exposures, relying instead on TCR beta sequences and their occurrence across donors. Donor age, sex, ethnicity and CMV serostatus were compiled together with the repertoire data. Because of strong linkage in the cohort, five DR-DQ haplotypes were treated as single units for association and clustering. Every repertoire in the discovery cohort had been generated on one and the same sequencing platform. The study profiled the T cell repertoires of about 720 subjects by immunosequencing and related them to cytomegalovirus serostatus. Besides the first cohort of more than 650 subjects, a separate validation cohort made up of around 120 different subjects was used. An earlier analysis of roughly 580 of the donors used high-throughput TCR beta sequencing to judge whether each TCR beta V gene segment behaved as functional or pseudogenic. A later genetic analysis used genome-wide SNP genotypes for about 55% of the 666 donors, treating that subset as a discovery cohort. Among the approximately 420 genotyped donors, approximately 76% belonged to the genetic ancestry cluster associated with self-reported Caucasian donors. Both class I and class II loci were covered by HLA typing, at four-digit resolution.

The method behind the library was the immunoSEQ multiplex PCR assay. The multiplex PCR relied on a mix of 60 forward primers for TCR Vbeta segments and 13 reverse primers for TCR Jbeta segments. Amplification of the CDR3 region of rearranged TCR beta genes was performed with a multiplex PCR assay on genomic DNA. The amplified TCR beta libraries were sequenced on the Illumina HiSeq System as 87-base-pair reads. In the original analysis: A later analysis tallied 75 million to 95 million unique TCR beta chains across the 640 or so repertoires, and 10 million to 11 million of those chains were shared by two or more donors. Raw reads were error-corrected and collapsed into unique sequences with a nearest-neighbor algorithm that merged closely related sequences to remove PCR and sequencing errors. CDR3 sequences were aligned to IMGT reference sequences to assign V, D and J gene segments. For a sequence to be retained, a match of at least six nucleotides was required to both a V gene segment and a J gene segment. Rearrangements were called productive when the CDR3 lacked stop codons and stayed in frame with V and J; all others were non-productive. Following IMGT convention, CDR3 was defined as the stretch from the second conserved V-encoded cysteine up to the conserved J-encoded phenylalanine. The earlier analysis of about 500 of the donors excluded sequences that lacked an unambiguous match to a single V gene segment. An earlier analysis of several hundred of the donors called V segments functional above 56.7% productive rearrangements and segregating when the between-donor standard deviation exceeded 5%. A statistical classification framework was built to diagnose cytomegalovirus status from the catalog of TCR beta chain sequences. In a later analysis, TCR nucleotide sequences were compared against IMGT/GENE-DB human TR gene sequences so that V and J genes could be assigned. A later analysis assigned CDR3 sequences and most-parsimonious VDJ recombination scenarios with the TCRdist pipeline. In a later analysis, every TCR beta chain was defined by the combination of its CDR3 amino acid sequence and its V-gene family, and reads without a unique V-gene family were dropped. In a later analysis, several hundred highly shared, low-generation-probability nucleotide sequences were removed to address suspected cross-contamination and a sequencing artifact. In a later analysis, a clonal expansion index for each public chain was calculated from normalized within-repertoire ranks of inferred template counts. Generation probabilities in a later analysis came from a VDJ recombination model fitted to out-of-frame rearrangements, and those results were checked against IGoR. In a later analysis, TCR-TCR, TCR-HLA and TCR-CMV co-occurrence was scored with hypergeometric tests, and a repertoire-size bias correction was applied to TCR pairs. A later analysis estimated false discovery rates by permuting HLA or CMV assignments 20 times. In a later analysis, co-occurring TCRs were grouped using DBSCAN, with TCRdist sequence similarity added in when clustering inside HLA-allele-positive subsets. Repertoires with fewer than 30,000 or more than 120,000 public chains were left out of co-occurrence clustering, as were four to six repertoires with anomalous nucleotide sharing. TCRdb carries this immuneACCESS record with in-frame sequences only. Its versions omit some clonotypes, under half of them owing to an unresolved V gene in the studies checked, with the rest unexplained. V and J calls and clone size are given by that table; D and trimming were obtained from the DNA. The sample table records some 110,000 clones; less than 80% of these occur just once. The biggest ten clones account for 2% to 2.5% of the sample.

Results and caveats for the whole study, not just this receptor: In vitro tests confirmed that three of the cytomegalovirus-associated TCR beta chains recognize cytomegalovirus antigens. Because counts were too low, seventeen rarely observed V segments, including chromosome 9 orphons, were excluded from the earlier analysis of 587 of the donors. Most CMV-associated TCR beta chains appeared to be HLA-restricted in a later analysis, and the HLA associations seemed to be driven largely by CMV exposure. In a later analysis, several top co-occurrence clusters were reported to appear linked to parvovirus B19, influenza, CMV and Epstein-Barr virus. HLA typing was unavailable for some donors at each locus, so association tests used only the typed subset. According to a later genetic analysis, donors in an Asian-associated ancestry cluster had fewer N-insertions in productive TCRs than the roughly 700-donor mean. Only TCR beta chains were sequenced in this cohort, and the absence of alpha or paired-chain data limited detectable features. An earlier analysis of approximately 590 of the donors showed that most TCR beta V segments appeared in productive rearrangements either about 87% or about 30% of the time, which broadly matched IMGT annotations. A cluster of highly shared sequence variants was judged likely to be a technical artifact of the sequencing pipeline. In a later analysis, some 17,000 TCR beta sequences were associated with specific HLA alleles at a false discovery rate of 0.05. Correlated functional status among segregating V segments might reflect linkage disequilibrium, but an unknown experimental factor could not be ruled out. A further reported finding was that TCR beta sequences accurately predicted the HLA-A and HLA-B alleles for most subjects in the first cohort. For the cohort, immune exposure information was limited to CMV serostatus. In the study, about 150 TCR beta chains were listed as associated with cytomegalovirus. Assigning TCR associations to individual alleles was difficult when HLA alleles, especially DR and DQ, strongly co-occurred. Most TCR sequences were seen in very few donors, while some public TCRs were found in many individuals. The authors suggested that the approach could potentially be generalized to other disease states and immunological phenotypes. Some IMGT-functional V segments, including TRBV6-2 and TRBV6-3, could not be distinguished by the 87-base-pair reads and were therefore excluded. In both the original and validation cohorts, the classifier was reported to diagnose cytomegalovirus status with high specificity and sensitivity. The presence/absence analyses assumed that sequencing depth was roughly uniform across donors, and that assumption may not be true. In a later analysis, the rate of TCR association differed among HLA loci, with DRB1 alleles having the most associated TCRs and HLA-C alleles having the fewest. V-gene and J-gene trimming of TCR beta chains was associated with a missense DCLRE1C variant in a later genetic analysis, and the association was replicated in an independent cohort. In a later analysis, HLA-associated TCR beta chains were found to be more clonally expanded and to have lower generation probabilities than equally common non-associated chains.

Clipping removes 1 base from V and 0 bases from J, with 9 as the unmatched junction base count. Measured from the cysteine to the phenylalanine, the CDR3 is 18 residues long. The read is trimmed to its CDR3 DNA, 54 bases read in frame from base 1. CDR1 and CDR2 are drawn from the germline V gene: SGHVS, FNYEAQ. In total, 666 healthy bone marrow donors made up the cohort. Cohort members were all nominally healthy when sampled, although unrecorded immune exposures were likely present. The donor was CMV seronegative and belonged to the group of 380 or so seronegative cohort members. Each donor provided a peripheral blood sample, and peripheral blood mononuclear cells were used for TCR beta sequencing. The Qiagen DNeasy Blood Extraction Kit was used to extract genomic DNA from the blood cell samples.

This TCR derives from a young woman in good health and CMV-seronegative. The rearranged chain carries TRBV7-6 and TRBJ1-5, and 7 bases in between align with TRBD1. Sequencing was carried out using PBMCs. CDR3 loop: CASSLGSRGVYSNQPQHF. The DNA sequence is TGTGCCAGCAGCTTAGGGTCCAGGGGGGTGTATAGCAATCAGCCCCAGCATTTT.